One sample yielded the 15 T cell receptor beta chains listed below, sequenced in a study of T cells in Graves' hyperthyroidism and ophthalmopathy. RNA transcripts provided the source from which TCR beta CDR3 regions were amplified. Researchers ran a first-round RT-PCR on the TCR CDR3 using the HTBI primer set. TCRdb fed the multiplex PCR reads into MiXCR, producing one record per CDR3 protein. Of hundreds of thousands of distinct CDR3 sequences listed, more than 14% are singletons. The source material was blood. The receptors come from a woman aged 50 to 60 with Graves' ophthalmopathy.

In its sample, this clonotype was seen many times. This chain links TRBV6-1 with TRBJ2-1; a possible D gene is TRBD1 (5 bases). The germline gives CDR1 MNHNS, CDR2 SASEGT. The V end lost 10 bases, the J end lost 6 bases, and 13 bases lay between the germline ends. The CDR3 length is 12 residues. The DNA of the CDR3 is TGTGCCACTTTGGGGCTCCCCAATGAGCAGTTCTTC. Translation: CATLGLPNEQFF.

This sequence joins TRBV7-9 and TRBJ1-2; no clear D. Germline-derived CDR1 and CDR2 are SEHNR and FQNEAQ (reference sequence). V lost 4 bases to trimming and J lost 12 bases, with 21 bases between them. The CDR3 consists of 14 residues. The CDR3 coding sequence is TGTGCCAGCAGCTCCTCGGACCGGAGTGCAAGGGACACCTTC. The encoded protein is CASSSSDRSARDTF.

The table lists this clonotype with many counts. The rearrangement links TRBV6-1 to TRBJ1-1; the D gene is possibly TRBD1 (6 bases). In germline, CDR1 is MNHNS, CDR2 SASEGT. The V and J ends lost 6 bases and 2 bases respectively, with 13 bases between them. The CDR3 covers 14 residues. The CDR3 DNA reads TGTGCCAGCAGAGACAGGCGCCGCAACACTGAAGCTTTCTTT. Its protein product is CASRDRRRNTEAFF.

This clonotype was found many times. This sequence joins TRBV10-3 and TRBJ2-5; D not certain. Trimming took 6 bases from V and 2 from J, leaving 4 bases between them. The germline V gene has CDR1 ENHRY and CDR2 SYGVKD. This CDR3 comprises 11 residues. CDR3: CAIRVQETQYF. The CDR3 coding sequence is TGTGCCATCAGGGTACAAGAGACCCAGTACTTC.

This clonotype was observed many times. The chain uses TRBV28 and TRBJ2-7, with D tentatively TRBD2 (5 bases). The CDR3 runs 15 residues. Germline CDR1 MDHEN, CDR2 SYDVKM. V was cut by 5 bases and J by 3 bases, with 17 bases left in between. The DNA for the CDR3 is TGTGCCAGCAGTCCATACCTCCGGGGTAACTACGAGCAGTACTTC. It codes for CASSPYLRGNYEQYF.

This clonotype was found many times. The chain employs TRBV6-1 and TRBJ2-1; TRBD1 agrees at 9 bases. Germline lookup yields CDR1 MNHNS and CDR2 SASEGT. Trimming took 6 bases from V and 3 from J; bases not matched to a gene: 9. The CDR3 is 16 amino acids. The CDR3 is CASRSDRGGFYNEQFF. The CDR3 DNA sequence: TGTGCCAGCAGAAGTGACAGGGGGGGATTCTACAATGAGCAGTTCTTC.

This clonotype was seen at least ten times. The J gene is TRBJ1-1, the V gene TRBV28; unclear D gene. The length of the CDR3 is 11 residues. CDR1 MDHEN and CDR2 SYDVKM come from the germline V gene. V was shortened by 3 bases and J by 8 bases, with 7 bases between the two germline ends. As DNA, the CDR3 is TGTGCCAGCAGTTTTTCGATCGAAGCTTTCTTT. It yields the protein CASSFSIEAFF. Complete variable domain (other parts from reference TRBV28 and TRBJ1-1): DVKVTQSSRYLVKRTGEKVFLECVQDMDHENMFWYRQDPGLGLRLIYFSYDVKMKEKGDIPEGYSVSREKKERFSLILESASTNQTSMYLCASSFSIEAFFGQGTRLTVV.

To note about this clonotype: This clone may be a read error of a much larger clone one base away. This sequence joins TRBV20-1 and TRBJ2-7; 10 nucleotides match TRBD2. Germline CDR1 DFQATT, CDR2 SNEGSKA (reference sequence). This CDR3 comprises 13 residues. The CDR3 is CIATGTSAYEQYF. In DNA, the CDR3 is TGCATCGCTACCGGGACTAGCGCCTACGAGCAGTACTTC.

The genes are TRBV28 and TRBJ2-2, with D unclear. Germline V gives CDR1 MDHEN, CDR2 SYDVKM. The length of the CDR3 is 15 residues. V dropped 7 bases and J dropped 1 base, with 13 bases sitting between them. This CDR3 is CASNHLVMNTGELFF. The CDR3 DNA reads TGTGCCAGCAATCACCTAGTAATGAACACCGGGGAGCTGTTTTTT.

CDR3 nucleotides: TGTGCTAGTGGTTTGAATCTAGCGGGGTCGAACACCGGGGAGCTGTTTTTT. It translates to CASGLNLAGSNTGELFF. The chain links TRBV12-5 to TRBJ2-2, with TRBD2 matching over 9 bases. Germline CDR1 is LGHNT and CDR2 is FRNRAP. The CDR3 spans 17 residues. Germline trimming cut 2 bases from V and 0 bases from J; bases unmatched to any gene: 4. The full variable domain, its missing parts supplied by reference TRBV12-5 and TRBJ2-2, is DARVTQTPRHKVTEMGQEVTMRCQPILGHNTVFWYRQTMMQGLELLAYFRNRAPLDDSGMPKDRFSAEMPDATLATLKIQPSEPRDSAVYFCASGLNLAGSNTGELFFGEGSRLTVL.

In this sample, this clonotype turned up many times. The chain couples TRBV7-9 to TRBJ1-1, with TRBD1 identical over 7 bases. The J segment lost 4 bases and the V segment lost 6 bases, leaving 11 bases of the junction unmatched. The CDR3 consists of 15 residues. The germline gives CDR1 SEHNR, CDR2 FQNEAQ (reference sequence). In DNA form, the CDR3 reads TGTGCCAGCAGTCGGACAGGAACTCGGGTCACTGAAGCTTTCTTT. Its translation: CASSRTGTRVTEAFF. Together with reference TRBV7-9 and TRBJ1-1, the CDR3 gives the full variable domain: DTGVSQNPRHKITKRGQNVTFRCDPISEHNRLYWYRQTLGQGPEFLTYFQNEAQLEKSRLLSDRFSAERPKGSFSTLEIQRTEQGDSAMYLCASSRTGTRVTEAFFGQGTRLTVV.

In the case of this clonotype: A much larger clone differs from this one at a single base, so this may be a read error. This sequence joins TRBV7-2 and TRBJ1-2; TRBD1 is a possible D gene (6 bases). CDR3 length equals 14 residues. Per germline, CDR1 SGHTA and CDR2 FQGNSA. The chain's CDR3 is CVSSLLLDSYGYTF. CDR3 coding DNA: TGTGTCAGCAGCTTACTCTTGGACAGTTATGGCTACACCTTC.

This clonotype was counted only a few times. The rearrangement joins TRBV20-1 to TRBJ1-2, with 7 nucleotides matching TRBD1. With V trimmed by 6 bases and J by 1 base, 11 bases remained unmatched. In germline, CDR1 is DFQATT, CDR2 SNEGSKA (reference sequence). The CDR3 contains 15 residues. This CDR3 reads CSASNSGQHNYGYTF. CDR3 DNA: TGCAGTGCCTCAAACTCGGGACAGCATAACTATGGCTACACCTTC.

This clonotype showed up many times. The CDR3 loop is CASSEAGDTEAFF. The CDR3 coding sequence is TGTGCCAGCAGTGAAGCAGGGGACACTGAAGCTTTCTTT. V usage is TRBV6-1 and J usage is TRBJ1-1; maybe TRBD1 (5 bases). Germline V gives CDR1 MNHNS, CDR2 SASEGT. The CDR3 runs 13 residues. The V gene lost 0 bases and the J gene lost 3 bases, with 5 bases spanning the gap.

This clonotype was observed a few times. J is TRBJ1-3 and V is TRBV7-2, with D unresolved. This CDR3 contains 14 residues. Trimming pared 5 bases from V and 4 bases from J, leaving 12 bases between. Looked up from germline, CDR1 is SGHTA and CDR2 is FQGNSA. The CDR3 sequence is CASSKDRWGNTIYF. The CDR3 DNA follows: TGTGCCAGCAGCAAGGACCGTTGGGGAAACACCATATATTTT.